These 15 T cell receptor beta chains share one sample of origin, sequenced in a study of T cells expressing NK-cell markers. Each CDR3 protein gets one entry in TCRdb, which reprocessed the 5' RACE reads and gives no DNA. Recorded for this sample: 300,000 to 500,000 distinct CDR3 sequences. Sequencing was performed on blood T cells: a sorted CD56 or NKG2C T cell subset, CD4+ or CD8+ T cells, or bulk PBMC T cells (not recorded which). The receptors were gathered from a woman between 45 and 65 years old in good health.

The rearrangement links TRBV7-7 to TRBJ2-1; the TCRdb D gene call, TRBD1, has no DNA to confirm it. Germline lookup yields CDR1 SSHAT and CDR2 FNYEAQ (reference sequence). The CDR3 is 15 amino acids. CDR3 protein: CASSLDGDRGQEQFF.

The rearrangement uses TRBV7-8 and TRBJ2-3. CDR1 and CDR2 from the germline V gene are SGHVS and FQNEAQ. CDR3 length: 16 residues. CDR3 sequence: CASRSTSAVSTDTQYF.

The chain combines TRBV18 with TRBJ2-7; absent DNA, TCRdb's TRBD2 call cannot be checked. Germline V gives CDR1 KGHSH, CDR2 LQKENI. This CDR3 has 18 amino acids. CDR3 protein: CASSPRGLAGSDSYEQYF.

The chain joins TRBV3-1 to TRBJ2-1; with no DNA, the TCRdb D assignment of TRBD2 cannot be verified. This CDR3 is built from 18 residues. CDR1 and CDR2 (germline): LGHDT, YNNKEL (reference sequence). The CDR3: CASSQDSSGTSAYNEQFF.

The chain carries TRBV20-1 and TRBJ1-3. Germline loops: CDR1 DFQATT, CDR2 SNEGSKA (reference sequence). This CDR3 comprises 16 residues. CDR3 region: CSARFLTPNSGNTIYF.

V usage is TRBV19 and J usage is TRBJ1-2. Germline CDR1 LNHDA, CDR2 SQIVND (reference sequence). There are 14 residues in the CDR3. This CDR3 is CASNKGTANYGYTF.

The chain joins TRBV29-1 to TRBJ1-5. The CDR3 loop spans 11 amino acids. Germline V gene lookup returns CDR1 SQVTM and CDR2 ANQGSEA. CDR3 residues: CNVPKKEPQHF. The complete variable domain, with remaining parts taken from reference TRBV29-1 and TRBJ1-5, reads SAVISQKPSRDICQRGTSLTIQCQVDSQVTMMFWYRQQPGQSLTLIATANQGSEATYESGFVIDKFPISRPNLTFSTLTVSNMSPEDSSIYLCNVPKKEPQHFGDGTRLSIL.

The CDR3: CASSQMSSRNTDTQYF. The chain employs TRBV4-2 and TRBJ2-3. Germline V CDR1 and CDR2: LGHNA, YNFKEQ. The CDR3 consists of 16 residues.

The chain links TRBV3-1 to TRBJ2-2; TCRdb's D gene call, TRBD1, goes unchecked for lack of DNA. This CDR3 region has 15 residues. The germline V gene has CDR1 LGHDT and CDR2 YNNKEL (reference sequence). CDR3 protein: CASSQGTGRTGELFF.

The V and J genes are TRBV19 and TRBJ2-7; lacking DNA, the TRBD1 call made by TCRdb goes unchecked. The germline CDR1 and CDR2 sequences are LNHDA and SQIVND (reference sequence). CDR3 length: 15 residues. The chain's CDR3 is CASNPTAGAIYEQYF.

V and J are TRBV12-3 or TRBV12-4 and TRBJ1-4; lacking DNA, the TRBD1 call made by TCRdb goes unchecked. The CDR3 has 14 residues. This chain's CDR3 is CASSPTARAEKLFF.

This sequence joins TRBV20-1 and TRBJ2-1; TCRdb indicates TRBD1, and absent DNA this call remains unverified. The CDR3 spans 19 residues. The germline V gene encodes CDR1 DFQATT and CDR2 SNEGSKA (reference sequence). The CDR3 sequence is CSAAQAIGVSYGGVYEQFF.

The chain is built from TRBV7-9 and TRBJ1-6; the TCRdb call, TRBD1, lacks DNA for checking. Germline lookup yields CDR1 SEHNR and CDR2 FQNEAQ (reference sequence). There are 15 residues in the CDR3. CDR3 protein: CASSFGGPFNSPLHF.

The rearrangement links TRBV5-1 to TRBJ1-3; TCRdb reports TRBD1, a call that lacks DNA to check it against. This CDR3 contains 14 residues. The germline gives CDR1 SGHRS, CDR2 YFSETQ. CDR3 loop: CASSPGTVGNTIYF.

The CDR3 sequence: CASSLVTGGDTIYF. This rearrangement joins TRBV5-1 to TRBJ1-3; TCRdb reports TRBD1, a call that lacks DNA to check it against. Per the germline V gene, CDR1 is SGHRS and CDR2 is YFSETQ. The CDR3 covers 14 residues.